This entry concerns a single T cell receptor (beta chain). Its antigen remains unknown. Reverse transcribing all isolated RNA meant expressed TCRB transcripts were sequenced. Sequencing used immunoSEQ multiplex PCR; TCRdb keeps in-frame clones, though not all of them. The sample has about 9,200 clones; 78% are singletons. This record comes from a study of beta chain features in type 1 diabetes. Germline lookup yields CDR1 SGHTA and CDR2 FQGNSA. Trimming removed 4 bases at V and 0 bases at J, with 10 bases between. This CDR3 has 15 residues. A heparinised blood draw that averaged about 100 mL was obtained once from each donor. Study-wide results and limits: Moderate yet significant TCRB CDR3 shortening was seen in Type 1 diabetes patients in all four CD4+ subsets. A cDNA-based sequencing approach could over-represent cells with high TCR expression.

This sequence joins TRBV7-2 and TRBJ2-1; TRBD1 might be the D (6 bases). The sequenced sample consisted of Tregs from blood. This receptor was identified in a woman between 18 and 29 years old in good health. CDR3 amino acids: CASSWGHRSYNEQFF. Here the CDR3 DNA reads TGTGCCAGCAGCTGGGGACACCGCTCCTACAATGAGCAGTTCTTC.